Detailed here is one TCR beta chain. These data belong to a study of regulatory T cells in long-lasting Graves disease. Study background: It was over 5 years of antithyroid drugs, with positive TSH receptor antibodies, that meant persistent Graves' disease.

The germline V gene encodes CDR1 LGHNA and CDR2 YSLEER. The length of the CDR3 is 16 residues. V lost 1 base and J 5 bases, leaving 17 bases between the germline ends. TCR beta libraries were built with iRepertoire HTBI primers and Arm-PCR of CDR3 regions. TCRdb reprocessed the multiplex PCR reads via MiXCR and lists one record per CDR3 protein. Of about 310,000 distinct CDR3 sequences listed, roughly a fifth are singletons. Time point noted: persistent/refractory GD, antithyroid drugs over 5 years with positive TRAb. Construction of the TCR library relied on RNA isolated from PBMCs. Per American Thyroid Association guidelines, Graves' disease was diagnosed. An endocrinology department in Xi'an, China, recruited the patients.

V is TRBV4-3 and J is TRBJ1-1; D is undetermined. The receptor comes from a female donor with Graves disease. The sample was peripheral blood mononuclear cells (PBMCs), taken when the disease was refractory, from a patient treated with antithyroid drugs. The CDR3 region is CASSQVIGGGSTEAFF. The DNA of the CDR3 is TGCGCCAGCAGCCAAGTTATCGGCGGCGGGTCGACTGAAGCTTTCTTT.